One sample yielded the 7 T cell receptor beta chains listed below, sequenced in a study of cytomegalovirus exposure and HLA in healthy donors. PCR used 60 Vbeta primers and 13 Jbeta primers. Produced via immunoSEQ multiplex PCR; TCRdb's table is partial and in-frame only. The sample holds about 170,000 clones; 75% to 90% are singletons and the top ten take approximately 2.1%. The sample taken for sequencing was PBMCs. The receptors here all came from a woman aged 18 to 35 in good health and CMV-seronegative.

The rearrangement links TRBV6-1 to TRBJ2-3; 13 positions agree with TRBD2. J gave up 5 bases and V 1 base, and 3 bases lay outside the gene matches. There are 16 residues in the CDR3. Germline V gene data show CDR1 as MNHNS and CDR2 as SASEGT. DNA for the CDR3: TGTGCCAGCAGTGAAGTACTAGCGGGGGGGCAAGATACGCAGTATTTT. It encodes CASSEVLAGGQDTQYF.

The DNA for the CDR3 is TGTGCCAGCAGTGAGAGAGGAAACTATGGCTACACCTTC. Its protein is CASSERGNYGYTF. The chain has TRBV2 and TRBJ1-2; the D is unclear. The germline gives CDR1 SNHLY, CDR2 FYNNEI. This CDR3 comprises 13 residues. Between the trimmed V and J ends, which lost 3 bases and 2 bases, there was a span of 7 bases.

CDR3 loop: CASSPLRQGPSYEQYF. CDR3 sequence (DNA): TGTGCCAGCAGTCCTCTTCGACAGGGGCCGTCCTACGAGCAGTACTTC. The J gene is TRBJ2-7, the V gene TRBV28; 8 bases are shared with TRBD1. V shed 5 bases, J shed 1 base, and the junction held 10 bases outside the gene matches. This CDR3 is built from 16 residues. Per the germline V gene, CDR1 is MDHEN and CDR2 is SYDVKM.

The chain uses TRBV19 and TRBJ2-3; D not certain. CDR1 LNHDA and CDR2 SQIVND come from the germline V gene (reference sequence). There are 14 residues in the CDR3. Deletions cut 5 bases from V and 1 base from J, with 10 bases between. The CDR3 DNA is TGTGCCAGTAGTCCGCGGTTCGGCACAGATACGCAGTATTTT. It yields the protein CASSPRFGTDTQYF.

The chain links TRBV30 to TRBJ1-1; possibly TRBD1 for D (6 bases). The germline gives CDR1 GTSNPN, CDR2 SVGIG (reference sequence). V was cut by 0 bases and J by 6 bases, with 11 bases left in between. CDR3 length: 13 amino acids. The CDR3 reads CAWSVGGSSEAFF. The DNA for the CDR3 is TGTGCCTGGAGTGTAGGGGGATCCTCTGAAGCTTTCTTT.

V and J are TRBV4-1 and TRBJ2-1; possible D gene TRBD1, 6 bases. The CDR3 totals 16 residues. CDR1 and CDR2 from the germline V gene are MGHRA and YSYEKL. V lost 6 bases, J lost 3 bases, and 18 bases lay in between. CDR3 DNA: TGCGCCAGCAGTGGTTTACCGGACAGAATCTACAATGAGCAGTTCTTC. Its translation is CASSGLPDRIYNEQFF.

V is TRBV27 and J is TRBJ2-3; D remains ambiguous. CDR3 length: 15 residues. With 2 bases removed from V and 6 bases from J, the gap between germline ends came to 15 bases. CDR1 is MNHEY and CDR2 is SMNVEV in the germline V gene (reference sequence). The CDR3 loop reads CASSLRRQNGDTQYF. The CDR3 coding sequence is TGTGCCAGCAGTTTAAGGCGGCAGAATGGGGATACGCAGTATTTT.